This T cell receptor (beta chain) was recovered during a study of cytomegalovirus exposure and HLA in healthy donors. Researchers ran the PCR with 60 Vbeta and 13 Jbeta primers. Using immunoSEQ multiplex PCR, the repertoire was profiled, and TCRdb retains in-frame clones only, with some absent. The sample contains 75,000 to 90,000 clones, around four fifths of which appear only once. General study findings and limits: Cytomegalovirus status was reportedly diagnosed by the classifier with high specificity and sensitivity.

Germline loops: CDR1 SGHRS, CDR2 YFSETQ. Trimming removed 5 bases at V and 5 bases at J, with 9 bases between. There are 12 residues in the CDR3. Points on this clone: Antigen unknown.

The TCR originated in a woman between 40 and 55 years old in good health and CMV-seropositive. The sequencing sample was made of PBMCs. The chain combines TRBV5-1 with TRBJ2-3; D gene ambiguous. Here the CDR3 reads CASSPGVDTQYF. For the CDR3, the DNA is TGCGCCAGCAGTCCAGGTGTAGATACGCAGTATTTT.